This TCR beta chain originates from a study of CD8 T cells in ankylosing spondylitis. General study results and limits: Made up of under 10 highly homologous variants, a TCR beta motif appeared characteristic of ankylosing spondylitis blood. Peripheral blood held disease-linked clones only at relatively low frequency, and these were CD8+. Reactive arthritis synovial fluid and blood previously showed some of these motif variants.

TCRdb reprocessed the 5' RACE reads via MiXCR and lists one record per CDR3 protein. The sample holds hundreds of thousands of distinct CDR3 sequences; 15% to 20% are singletons and the top ten take over 0.9%. In the case of this clonotype: Its antigen remains unknown.

Germline V gives CDR1 MNHEY, CDR2 SVGAGI. The CDR3 extends over 12 amino acids. The ends were cut back, 5 bases at V and 4 bases at J, with 9 bases in the middle. The receptor was derived from a male donor with ankylosing spondylitis. Sequencing input: blood, either unsorted or a sorted T cell fraction (not recorded which). The rearrangement joins TRBV6-5 to TRBJ2-7; maybe TRBD1 (6 bases). For the CDR3, the DNA is TGTGCCAGCAGTCCCGGACAGTACGAGCAGTACTTC. Its protein is CASSPGQYEQYF.